This T cell receptor beta chain originates from a study of Graves' ophthalmopathy and Graves' hyperthyroidism (dated by TCRdb to 2016 to 2019). With regard to the full study: Peripheral blood was collected before any treatment was given, at the time of initial diagnosis. To tell Graves' ophthalmopathy apart from Graves' hyperthyroidism, and to predict which patients would progress to ophthalmopathy, the study relied on TCR beta repertoire signatures. In total, 135 blood samples were TCR-sequenced: fewer than 50 ophthalmopathy, around 75 hyperthyroidism and 17 hyperthyroidism-to-ophthalmopathy patients. To explore V-J signatures that separate ophthalmopathy from hyperthyroidism, a discovery set of more than 95 patients was enrolled, consisting of about 43 with ophthalmopathy and 55 to 65 with stable hyperthyroidism. The independent validation cohort included 18 hyperthyroidism patients plus 17 patients who later progressed from hyperthyroidism to ophthalmopathy. In six hyperthyroidism patients, the T-cell repertoire of thyroid tissue was compared with the T-cell repertoire of blood. After sampling, hyperthyroidism patients received methimazole starting at 30 mg daily, and ophthalmopathy patients received high-dose intravenous methylprednisolone.

TCR beta CDR3 regions were amplified from RNA transcripts for repertoire sequencing. HTBI primers and the Qiagen OneStep RT-PCR kit were used in a first-round RT-PCR, which was followed by a second-round multiplex PCR, size selection and purification. Libraries were sequenced paired-end with 100 bp reads on an Illumina HiSeq2000. Turning to the authors' computational methods: SOAPnuke was used for read processing, and reads with adapters, uncalled bases, a mean Phred below 15, or no exact constant-primer or identifier match were discarded. COPE v1.2.5 was used to merge the high-quality paired reads. Clonotypes were defined as unique nucleotide sequences and were aligned to IMGT TRB V, D and J references using MiTCR v1.1. The analysis was limited to V-J combinations with a frequency above 0.0001, which together covered 99.2% of repertoires. A TCR clonal expansion and chaos score per V-J combination was defined as the ratio of F50 clonal expansion to chaos observed in the TCRdist matrix. Welch's t-statistics and random forest were used to reduce features to more than ten V-J combinations, which were fed into a naive Bayes classifier. The similarity between thyroid and blood repertoires was quantified using the Morisita-Horn index. TCRdb reprocessed the public reads (quality trimming at Q25 with fastp, clone calling with MiXCR) and kept in-frame beta chains. Every distinct CDR3 protein forms one entry, paired with its most common genes and DNA. TCRdb, not the original authors, processed these V and J calls. Across this sample there are almost 750,000 distinct CDR3 sequences, with roughly 40% seen only once. Of the sample, about 40% falls within the top ten clones.

Ophthalmopathy patients had moderately to severely active disease, Clinical Activity Score of at least 3, NOSPECS grade of at least 4, and disease duration under 3 months. Anyone with other autoimmune diseases, uncontrolled infections, pregnancy or lactation was excluded from the study. Diagnosis was based on clinical symptoms, serum thyroxine, TRAb, thyroid ultrasound and orbital computed tomography. PBMCs were isolated from 7.5 to 10 ml of fresh peripheral blood by Ficoll-Paque density gradient centrifugation. Total RNA was extracted using Trizol reagent, and RNA quality was checked on an Agilent 2100 Bioanalyzer. On the study overall, not on this receptor specifically: Among expanded thyroid clonotypes with frequency above 0.001, most also showed up in blood, which suggests that blood repertoires may reflect the thyroid immune response. In cross-validation, the 13-signature model distinguished ophthalmopathy from stable hyperthyroidism with nearly 90% sensitivity and about 84% specificity, and in the test set the corresponding values were 80% and 75%. Sample size was not predetermined statistically, and investigators were not blinded to group allocation. In validation, the model predicted ophthalmopathy progression with 55% to 71% sensitivity and roughly 78% specificity; 12 predicted patients were CT-confirmed with GO in a median of 6.5 months.

This clonotype appeared a few times. Its antigen is not yet known. Base qualities are not recorded, but no much larger clone differs from it by a single base. The sequence came from an adult man with Graves' ophthalmopathy. Material for sequencing was peripheral blood.

The sequenced DNA: TGTGCCAGCAGCTTGCGGGACCAAGAGACCCAGTACTTC. This sequence encodes CASSLRDQETQYF. The sequence links TRBV5-4 to TRBJ2-5; a confident D gene designation cannot be given. V drops 1 base and J drops 0 bases, leaving 4 bases in between. The germline V gene (reference sequence) gives CDR1 as SGHNT and CDR2 as YYREEE. Taken from cysteine to phenylalanine, the CDR3 has 13 residues. Only the CDR3 portion is preserved as DNA: 39 bases, with reading frame beginning at the first base.